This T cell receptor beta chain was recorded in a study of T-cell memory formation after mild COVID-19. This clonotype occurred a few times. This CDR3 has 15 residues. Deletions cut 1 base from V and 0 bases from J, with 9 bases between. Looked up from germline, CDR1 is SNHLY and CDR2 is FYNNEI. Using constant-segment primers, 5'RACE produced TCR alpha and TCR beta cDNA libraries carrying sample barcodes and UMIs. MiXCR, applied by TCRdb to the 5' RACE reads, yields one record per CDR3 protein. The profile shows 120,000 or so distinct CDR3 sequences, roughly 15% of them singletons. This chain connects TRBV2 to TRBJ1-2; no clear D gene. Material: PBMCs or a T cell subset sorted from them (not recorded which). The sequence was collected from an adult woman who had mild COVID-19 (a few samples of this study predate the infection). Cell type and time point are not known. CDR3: CASSEGRKANYGYTF. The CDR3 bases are TGTGCCAGCAGTGAAGGACGAAAAGCTAACTATGGCTACACCTTC.